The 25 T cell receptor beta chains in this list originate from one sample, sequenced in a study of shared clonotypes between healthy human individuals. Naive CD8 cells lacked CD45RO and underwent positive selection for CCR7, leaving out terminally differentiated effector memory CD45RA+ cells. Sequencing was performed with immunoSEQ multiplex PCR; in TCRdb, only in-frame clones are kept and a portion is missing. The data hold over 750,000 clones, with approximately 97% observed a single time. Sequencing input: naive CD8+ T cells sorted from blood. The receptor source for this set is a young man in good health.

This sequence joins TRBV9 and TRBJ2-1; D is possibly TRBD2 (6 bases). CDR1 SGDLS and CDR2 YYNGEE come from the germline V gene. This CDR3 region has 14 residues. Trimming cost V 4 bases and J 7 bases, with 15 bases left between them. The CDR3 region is CASSPEGLGNEQFF. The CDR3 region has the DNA TGTGCCAGCAGCCCGGAGGGCCTCGGGAATGAGCAGTTCTTC.

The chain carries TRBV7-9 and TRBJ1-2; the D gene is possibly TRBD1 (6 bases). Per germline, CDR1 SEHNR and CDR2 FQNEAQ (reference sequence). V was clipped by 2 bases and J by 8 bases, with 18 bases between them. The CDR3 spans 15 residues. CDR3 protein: CASSLPDQGRHGYTF. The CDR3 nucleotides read TGTGCCAGCAGCTTACCCGACCAGGGGAGACACGGCTACACCTTC.

DNA for the CDR3: TGTGCCAGCAGCTTATCCATTACCTACAATGAGCAGTTCTTC. Translated: CASSLSITYNEQFF. V is TRBV11-2 and J is TRBJ2-1, with no clear D. The V gene lost 2 bases and the J gene lost 2 bases, with 7 bases spanning the gap. The length of the CDR3 is 14 residues. Germline V CDR1 and CDR2: SGHAT, FQNNGV.

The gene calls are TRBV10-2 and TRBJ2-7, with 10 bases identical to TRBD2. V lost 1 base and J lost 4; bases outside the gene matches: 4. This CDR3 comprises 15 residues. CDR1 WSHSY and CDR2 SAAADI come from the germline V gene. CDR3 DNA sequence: TGCGCCAGCAGTGAGTTGCCTAGCGGGAGTTACGAGCAGTACTTC. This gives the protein CASSELPSGSYEQYF.

The CDR3 DNA reads as TGTGCCAGCAGCTTTACAGAGTACAATGAGCAGTTCTTC. Residues: CASSFTEYNEQFF. The rearrangement uses TRBV7-8 and TRBJ2-1, with D hard to call. Trimming pared 3 bases from V and 4 bases from J, leaving 7 bases between. CDR1 and CDR2 from the germline V gene are SGHVS and FQNEAQ. The CDR3 consists of 13 residues.

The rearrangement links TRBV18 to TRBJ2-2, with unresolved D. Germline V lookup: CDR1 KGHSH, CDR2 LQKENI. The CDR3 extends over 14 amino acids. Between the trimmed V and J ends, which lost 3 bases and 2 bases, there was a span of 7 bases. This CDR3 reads CASSPMENTGELFF. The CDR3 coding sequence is TGTGCCAGCTCACCCATGGAAAACACCGGGGAGCTGTTTTTT.

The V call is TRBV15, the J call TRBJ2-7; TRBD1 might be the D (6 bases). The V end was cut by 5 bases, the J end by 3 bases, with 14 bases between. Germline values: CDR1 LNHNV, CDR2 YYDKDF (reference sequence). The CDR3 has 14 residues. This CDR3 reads CATSYLKTGYEQYF. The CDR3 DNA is TGTGCCACCAGCTACCTTAAGACAGGCTACGAGCAGTACTTC.

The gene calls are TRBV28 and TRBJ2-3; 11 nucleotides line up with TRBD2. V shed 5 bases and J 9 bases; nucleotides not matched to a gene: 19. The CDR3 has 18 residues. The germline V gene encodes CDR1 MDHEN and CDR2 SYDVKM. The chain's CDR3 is CASSPTILAGGPDHTQYF. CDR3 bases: TGTGCCAGCAGTCCAACCATCCTAGCGGGAGGCCCAGATCACACGCAGTATTTT.

Here the CDR3 reads CATSLGTGAIYEQYF. The DNA of the CDR3 is TGTGCCACCAGCCTGGGGACAGGAGCTATCTACGAGCAGTACTTC. The V gene is TRBV15, the J gene TRBJ2-7; TRBD1 agrees at 8 bases. CDR3 length: 15 residues. Trimming took 5 bases from V and 3 from J; bases not matched to a gene: 9. The germline V gene encodes CDR1 LNHNV and CDR2 YYDKDF (reference sequence).

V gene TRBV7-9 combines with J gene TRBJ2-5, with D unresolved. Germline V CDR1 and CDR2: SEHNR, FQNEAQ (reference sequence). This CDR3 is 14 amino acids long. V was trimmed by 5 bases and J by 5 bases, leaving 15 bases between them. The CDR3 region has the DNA TGTGCCAGCAGCCCCAGAAGCACGTACGAGACCCAGTACTTC. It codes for CASSPRSTYETQYF.

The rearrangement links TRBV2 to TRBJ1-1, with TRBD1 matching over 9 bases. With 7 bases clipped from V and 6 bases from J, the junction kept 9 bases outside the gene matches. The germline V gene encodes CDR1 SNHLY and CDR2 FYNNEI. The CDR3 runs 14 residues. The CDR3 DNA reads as TGTGCCAGCAAAACGGGACAGGGAGTCCCTGAAGCTTTCTTT. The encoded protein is CASKTGQGVPEAFF. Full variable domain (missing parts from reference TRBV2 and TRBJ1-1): EPEVTQTPSHQVTQMGQEVILRCVPISNHLYFYWYRQILGQKVEFLVSFYNNEISEKSEIFDDQFSVERPDGSNFTLKIRSTKLEDSAMYFCASKTGQGVPEAFFGQGTRLTVV.

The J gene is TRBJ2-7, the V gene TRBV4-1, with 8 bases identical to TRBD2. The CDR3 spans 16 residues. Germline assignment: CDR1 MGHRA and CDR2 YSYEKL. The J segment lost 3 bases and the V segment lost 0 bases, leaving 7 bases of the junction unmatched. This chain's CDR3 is CASSQDSGRANYEQYF. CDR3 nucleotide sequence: TGCGCCAGCAGCCAAGATTCCGGGAGGGCCAACTACGAGCAGTACTTC.

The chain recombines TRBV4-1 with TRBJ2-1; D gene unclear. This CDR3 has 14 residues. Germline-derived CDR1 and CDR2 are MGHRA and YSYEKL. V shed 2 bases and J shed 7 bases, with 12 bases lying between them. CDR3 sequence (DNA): TGCGCCAGCAGCCAATCCGACAACGAAAATGAGCAGTTCTTC. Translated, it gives CASSQSDNENEQFF.

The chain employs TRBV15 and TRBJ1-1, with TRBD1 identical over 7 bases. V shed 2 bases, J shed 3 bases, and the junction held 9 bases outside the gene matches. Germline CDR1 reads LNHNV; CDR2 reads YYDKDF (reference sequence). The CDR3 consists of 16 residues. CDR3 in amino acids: CATSRTQGLLDTEAFF. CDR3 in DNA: TGTGCCACCAGCAGAACACAGGGGTTGTTGGACACTGAAGCTTTCTTT.

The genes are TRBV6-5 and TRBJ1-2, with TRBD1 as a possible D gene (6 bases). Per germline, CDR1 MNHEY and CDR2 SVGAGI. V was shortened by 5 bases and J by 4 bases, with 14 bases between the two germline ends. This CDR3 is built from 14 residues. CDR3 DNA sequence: TGTGCCAGCAGTCACGGGGGGCTGGGCTATGGCTACACCTTC. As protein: CASSHGGLGYGYTF.

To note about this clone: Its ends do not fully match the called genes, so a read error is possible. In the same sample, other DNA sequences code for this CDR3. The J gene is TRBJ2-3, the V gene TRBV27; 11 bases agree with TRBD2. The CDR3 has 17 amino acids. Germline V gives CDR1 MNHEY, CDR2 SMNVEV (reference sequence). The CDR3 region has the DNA TGTGCTAGCAGTCTTCAGGGACTAGCGGAAAGCACAGATACGCAATATTTT. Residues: CASSLQGLAESTDTQYF.

The CDR3 DNA sequence: TGTGCCAGCAGCCAAGAATCCCCCCTAGCGGGATTTGAGCAGTTCTTC. Its protein product is CASSQESPLAGFEQFF. V usage is TRBV4-2 and J usage is TRBJ2-1; 9 bases agree with TRBD2. The CDR3 loop spans 16 amino acids. Germline-derived CDR1 and CDR2 are LGHNA and YNFKEQ. V lost 0 bases, J lost 9 bases, and 9 bases stayed unmatched.

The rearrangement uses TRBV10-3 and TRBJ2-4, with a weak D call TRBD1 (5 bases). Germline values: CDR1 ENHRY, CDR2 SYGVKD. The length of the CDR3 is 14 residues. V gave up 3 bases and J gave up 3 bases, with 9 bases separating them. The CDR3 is CAISEQVDKNIQYF. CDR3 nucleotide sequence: TGTGCCATCAGTGAACAGGTGGACAAAAACATTCAGTACTTC.

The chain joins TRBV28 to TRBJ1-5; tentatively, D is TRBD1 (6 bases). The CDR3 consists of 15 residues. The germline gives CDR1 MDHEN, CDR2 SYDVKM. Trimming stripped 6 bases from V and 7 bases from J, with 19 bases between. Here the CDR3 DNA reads TGTGCCAGCAGCCCCGGGACATATGGGGTCCAGCCCCAGCATTTT. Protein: CASSPGTYGVQPQHF.

The CDR3 DNA follows: TGTGCCTCAGTAGCAGGGGGCGCAGGCAATCAGCCCCAGCATTTT. It yields the protein CASVAGGAGNQPQHF. This chain joins TRBV10-3 and TRBJ1-5, with 8 nucleotides matching TRBD1. The trim removed 11 bases at V and 2 bases at J, leaving 11 bases unmatched. The CDR3 runs to 15 residues. Germline loops: CDR1 ENHRY, CDR2 SYGVKD.

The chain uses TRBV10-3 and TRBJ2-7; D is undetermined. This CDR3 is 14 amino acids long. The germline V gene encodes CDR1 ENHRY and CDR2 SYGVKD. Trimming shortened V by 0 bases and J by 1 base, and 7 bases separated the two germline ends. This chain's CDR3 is CAISESVSSYEQYF. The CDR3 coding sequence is TGTGCCATCAGTGAGTCGGTTAGTTCCTACGAGCAGTACTTC.

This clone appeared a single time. CDR3 sequence: CASSREGYYEQYF. The CDR3 DNA reads as TGTGCCAGTAGTCGGGAGGGCTACTACGAGCAGTACTTC. The V and J genes are TRBV14 and TRBJ2-7; 8 bases map to TRBD2. Germline V gene sequence: CDR1 SGHDN, CDR2 FVKESK. This CDR3 is 13 amino acids long. Trimming at V came to 9 bases and at J to 3 bases, leaving 7 bases not matched to a gene.

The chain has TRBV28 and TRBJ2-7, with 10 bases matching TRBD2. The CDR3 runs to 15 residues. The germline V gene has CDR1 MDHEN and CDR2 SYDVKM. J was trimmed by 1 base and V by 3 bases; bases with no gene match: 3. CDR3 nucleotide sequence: TGTGCCAGCAGTTTGGAGCGGGAGGGATCCTACGAGCAGTACTTC. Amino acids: CASSLEREGSYEQYF.

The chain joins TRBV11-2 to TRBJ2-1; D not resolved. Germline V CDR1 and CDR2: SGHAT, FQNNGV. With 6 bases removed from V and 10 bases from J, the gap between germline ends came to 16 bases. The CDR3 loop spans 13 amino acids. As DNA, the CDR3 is TGTGCCAGCAGGGTGATCGGACGGACGGAGCAGTTCTTC. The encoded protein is CASRVIGRTEQFF.

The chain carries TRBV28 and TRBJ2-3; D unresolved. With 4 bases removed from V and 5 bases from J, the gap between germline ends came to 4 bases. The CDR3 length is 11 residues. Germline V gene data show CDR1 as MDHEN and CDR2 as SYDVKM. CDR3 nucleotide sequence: TGTGCCAGCAGTTACAGAGATACGCAGTATTTT. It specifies CASSYRDTQYF.